These 28 T cell receptor beta chains share one sample of origin, sequenced in a study of blood T cell repertoires in COVID-19 (dated by TCRdb to between 2020 and 2021). Library construction relied on the immunoSEQ multiplex PCR assay. TCRdb provides this immuneACCESS table in a form limited to in-frame rearrangements. Some clones are lacking; in checked studies, under half of them reflect an unresolved V gene, and why the rest are absent is not known. Within this sample are tens of thousands of clones, with roughly 84% of them counted one time only. More than 2.5% of the sample belongs to the ten largest clones. The source material was peripheral blood. These receptor sequences come from a man of 80 years or more with active or convalescent COVID-19.

The chain uses TRBV6-1 and TRBJ1-5; TRBD1 matches at 7 bases. Losses at the gene ends were 0 bases for V and 6 bases for J; bases not matched to a gene: 17. This CDR3 has 19 amino acids. Germline V gives CDR1 MNHNS, CDR2 SASEGT. DNA of the CDR3: TGTGCCAGCAGTGAAGCACCGGAGACAGGGAGAATCCCTTTTCAGCCCCAGCATTTT. This codes for CASSEAPETGRIPFQPQHF.

CDR3 DNA sequence: TGTGCCAGCAGTTCCAGGGGCAATGAGCAGTTCTTC. The encoded protein is CASSSRGNEQFF. This chain connects TRBV28 to TRBJ2-1, with D maybe TRBD1 (6 bases). CDR3 length equals 12 residues. The V gene's germline CDR1 is MDHEN and CDR2 SYDVKM. Trimming removed 4 bases from V and 6 bases from J, with 7 bases in between.

The chain uses TRBV6-2 or TRBV6-3 and TRBJ2-3; 10 bases are shared with TRBD2. The CDR3 loop spans 16 amino acids. The germline V gene encodes CDR1 MNHEY and CDR2 SVGEGT. The junction had 8 bases not matched to a gene; V was cut back by 5 bases and J by 3 bases. The CDR3 DNA is TGTGCCAGCAGTCCAGCGGGAGGGCCGAGGACAGATACGCAGTATTTT. This encodes CASSPAGGPRTDTQYF.

V usage is TRBV28 and J usage is TRBJ1-3; D is perhaps TRBD1 (5 bases). V lost 2 bases and J lost 5, with 16 bases in between. CDR1 MDHEN and CDR2 SYDVKM come from the germline V gene. The CDR3 contains 16 residues. The CDR3 DNA reads TGTGCCAGCAGTTTAGACACCACAGGAGCCAGAAACACCATATATTTT. Its translation: CASSLDTTGARNTIYF.

This clone turned up a few times. The chain joins TRBV24-1 to TRBJ2-3, with D possibly TRBD2 on 6 matching bases. This CDR3 has 12 residues. V was shortened by 1 base and J by 10 bases, with 8 bases between the two germline ends. Germline V gene lookup returns CDR1 KGHDR and CDR2 SFDVKD. This CDR3 is CATSDLRGSQYF. The CDR3 DNA reads TGTGCCACCAGTGATTTACGGGGGTCGCAGTATTTT.

The chain has TRBV27 and TRBJ2-1; tentatively, D is TRBD1 (6 bases). This CDR3 has 14 residues. V was cut by 6 bases and J by 7 bases, with 16 bases left in between. Germline V gene lookup returns CDR1 MNHEY and CDR2 SMNVEV (reference sequence). CDR3: CASSQTGISNEQFF. DNA of the CDR3: TGTGCCAGCAGCCAAACAGGGATCTCGAATGAGCAGTTCTTC.

This clone was seen only once. The rearrangement links TRBV11-3 to TRBJ2-5; the match to TRBD2 covers 10 bases. The junction had 5 bases not matched to a gene; V was cut back by 3 bases and J by 1 base. Germline V gives CDR1 SGHNT, CDR2 YENEEA. CDR3 size: 16 residues. CDR3 amino acids: CASSFWSGGAQETQYF. The CDR3 bases are TGTGCCAGCAGCTTTTGGAGCGGGGGGGCCCAAGAGACCCAGTACTTC.

CDR3 protein: CASSSRTGSSDYGYTF. Written as DNA, the CDR3 is TGTGCCAGCAGTTCCAGGACAGGTAGCTCTGACTATGGCTACACCTTC. The chain uses TRBV2 and TRBJ1-2; 7 bases match TRBD1. With V trimmed by 5 bases and J by 3 bases, 12 bases remained unmatched. The germline V gene has CDR1 SNHLY and CDR2 FYNNEI. The CDR3 contains 16 residues.

V is TRBV12-5 and J is TRBJ2-2, with 13 bases lining up with TRBD2. CDR1 is LGHNT, CDR2 FRNRAP, per germline. CDR3 size: 18 residues. Trimming took 5 bases from V and 3 from J; bases not matched to a gene: 9. The CDR3 loop is CASGKLAGGPLDTGELFF. CDR3 DNA: TGTGCTAGTGGTAAACTAGCGGGGGGGCCCCTAGACACCGGGGAGCTGTTTTTT.

The chain joins TRBV10-3 to TRBJ1-4; D may be TRBD1 (5 bases). With 3 bases removed from V and 5 bases from J, the gap between germline ends came to 13 bases. Germline V CDR1 and CDR2: ENHRY, SYGVKD. CDR3 length equals 15 residues. The CDR3 sequence is CAISDQGGGNEKLFF. The CDR3 bases are TGTGCCATCAGTGATCAGGGAGGAGGGAATGAAAAACTGTTTTTT.

The chain couples TRBV7-2 to TRBJ1-3; D uncertain. The germline V gene encodes CDR1 SGHTA and CDR2 FQGNSA. V was cut by 3 bases and J by 0 bases, with 9 bases left in between. The CDR3 is 15 residues long. CDR3 in amino acids: CASSFHRNSGNTIYF. For the CDR3, the DNA is TGTGCCAGCAGCTTCCACAGAAACTCTGGAAACACCATATATTTT.

The chain recombines TRBV4-1 with TRBJ2-3; TRBD2 matches 16 bases. The CDR3 sequence is 17 residues long. Germline V CDR1 and CDR2: MGHRA, YSYEKL. Trimming removed 3 bases from V and 5 bases from J; junction bases left unmatched: 5. The CDR3 is CASSQGTSGGARDTQYF. CDR3 coding DNA: TGCGCCAGCAGCCAGGGGACTAGCGGGGGGGCCCGAGATACGCAGTATTTT.

The J gene is TRBJ1-6, the V gene TRBV5-6; no reliable D call. The CDR3 is made up of 12 amino acids. Germline V gene sequence: CDR1 SGHDT, CDR2 YYEEEE. Trimming pared 1 base from V and 11 bases from J, leaving 7 bases between. The CDR3 bases are TGTGCCAGCAGCTTGACGGGAACACCCCTCCACTTT. Translating gives CASSLTGTPLHF.

The gene calls are TRBV6-2 or TRBV6-3 and TRBJ2-7; TRBD2 aligns across 8 bases. The CDR3 length is 14 residues. The germline CDR1 and CDR2 sequences are MNHEY and SVGEGT. The J segment lost 5 bases and the V segment lost 4 bases, leaving 7 bases of the junction unmatched. The chain's CDR3 is CASSFSGSRDEQYF. CDR3 nucleotides: TGTGCCAGCAGTTTCAGCGGGAGTCGCGACGAGCAGTACTTC.

The chain employs TRBV18 and TRBJ2-5; 11 positions match TRBD2. The J segment lost 4 bases and the V segment lost 4 bases, leaving 11 bases of the junction unmatched. Germline V lookup: CDR1 KGHSH, CDR2 LQKENI. The CDR3 totals 17 residues. CDR3 sequence reads: CASSLTSGVTRGETQYF. DNA of the CDR3: TGTGCCAGCTCACTGACTAGCGGGGTAACTCGGGGAGAGACCCAGTACTTC.

This chain links TRBV18 with TRBJ1-2; 7 bases fit TRBD1. Germline CDR1 KGHSH, CDR2 LQKENI. V was clipped by 2 bases and J by 4 bases; unmatched bases: 10. CDR3 length: 16 residues. The CDR3 DNA sequence: TGTGCCAGCTCACCAACCCGGGACAGCCTTGGCTATGGCTACACCTTC. It specifies CASSPTRDSLGYGYTF. Full variable domain (outside the CDR3, taken from reference TRBV18 and TRBJ1-2): NAGVMQNPRHLVRRRGQEARLRCSPMKGHSHVYWYRQLPEEGLKFMVYLQKENIIDESGMPKERFSAEFPKEGPSILRIQQVVRGDSAAYFCASSPTRDSLGYGYTFGSGTRLTVV.

The chain uses TRBV7-2 and TRBJ2-1; tentative D call: TRBD2 (6 bases). Trimming stripped 0 bases from V and 7 bases from J, with 13 bases between. The germline gives CDR1 SGHTA, CDR2 FQGNSA. This CDR3 region has 15 residues. CDR3 residues: CASSLAQTSFNEQFF. The CDR3 coding sequence is TGTGCCAGCAGCTTAGCACAAACTAGCTTTAATGAGCAGTTCTTC. The full variable domain, in which reference TRBV7-2 and TRBJ2-1 provide the parts outside the CDR3, is GAGVSQSPSNKVTEKGKDVELRCDPISGHTALYWYRQSLGQGLEFLIYFQGNSAPDKSGLPSDRFSAERTGGSVSTLTIQRTQQEDSAVYLCASSLAQTSFNEQFFGPGTRLTVL.

This rearrangement joins TRBV27 to TRBJ2-7; 8 nucleotides agree with TRBD2. Trimming took 8 bases from V and 5 from J; bases not matched to a gene: 14. Germline CDR1 reads MNHEY; CDR2 reads SMNVEV (reference sequence). The CDR3 spans 15 residues. For the CDR3, the DNA is TGTGCCAGCCGGGGGGGTTCAGGGAGTTACCACGAGCAGTACTTC. Its protein is CASRGGSGSYHEQYF.

The J gene is TRBJ2-2, the V gene TRBV19; no reliable D call. CDR3 length: 16 residues. Trimming took off 3 bases at V and 2 bases at J, with 13 bases between the two ends. CDR1 and CDR2 from the germline V gene are LNHDA and SQIVND (reference sequence). CDR3 sequence reads: CASSILSTANTGELFF. The CDR3 DNA is TGTGCCAGTAGTATTCTTTCAACAGCTAACACCGGGGAGCTGTTTTTT. Using reference TRBV19 and TRBJ2-2 for the parts outside the CDR3, the full variable domain is DGGITQSPKYLFRKEGQNVTLSCEQNLNHDAMYWYRQDPGQGLRLIYYSQIVNDFQKGDIAEGYSVSREKKESFPLTVTSAQKNPTAFYLCASSILSTANTGELFFGEGSRLTVL.

The gene calls are TRBV7-6 and TRBJ2-7, with 8 bases aligning to TRBD1. The J segment lost 2 bases and the V segment lost 5 bases, leaving 2 bases of the junction unmatched. From germline, CDR1 is SGHVS and CDR2 FNYEAQ. The CDR3 contains 13 residues. The CDR3 loop reads CASSRTGTYEQYF. The CDR3 DNA is TGTGCCAGCAGCCGGACAGGGACCTACGAGCAGTACTTC.

The rearrangement joins TRBV6-5 to TRBJ1-2; a possible D gene is TRBD1 (6 bases). Trimming removed 5 bases from V and 4 bases from J, with 11 bases in between. Germline V lookup: CDR1 MNHEY, CDR2 SVGAGI. This CDR3 contains 13 residues. CDR3: CASSPDSIYGYTF. The CDR3 coding sequence is TGTGCCAGCAGTCCGGACAGCATCTATGGCTACACCTTC.

The chain carries TRBV5-1 and TRBJ2-1, with TRBD2 matching over 11 bases. The trim removed 2 bases at V and 8 bases at J, leaving 9 bases unmatched. This CDR3 spans 16 amino acids. CDR1 and CDR2 (germline): SGHRS, YFSETQ. The CDR3, as DNA: TGCGCCAGCAGCTTTATACTAGCGGGAGATGGCCATGAGCAGTTCTTC. Protein product: CASSFILAGDGHEQFF.

Concerning this clone: Germline is not matched at one junction end, which may reflect a read error. The chain links TRBV28 to TRBJ1-1, with 10 bases lining up with TRBD1. The CDR3 is made up of 17 amino acids. Germline V gene lookup returns CDR1 MDHEN and CDR2 SYDVKM. The CDR3 DNA is TGTGCCGGCAGTAGGCGACAGGGGGCGAGCATGAACACTGAAGCTTTCTTT. Its translation: CAGSRRQGASMNTEAFF.

Only a few counts were recorded for this clone. The chain links TRBV7-6 to TRBJ2-3; TRBD1 agrees at 12 bases. J gave up 2 bases and V 5 bases, and 8 bases lay outside the gene matches. CDR3 size: 17 residues. The germline CDR1 and CDR2 sequences are SGHVS and FNYEAQ. CDR3 amino acids: CASSNRDRGLDTDTQYF. The DNA of the CDR3 is TGTGCCAGCAGCAACCGGGACAGGGGGCTGGACACAGATACGCAGTATTTT.

The V gene is TRBV6-2 or TRBV6-3, the J gene TRBJ1-6; D is unresolved. The CDR3 length is 14 residues. The ends were cut back, 2 bases at V and 14 bases at J, with 16 bases in the middle. The germline gives CDR1 MNHEY, CDR2 SVGEGT. The CDR3 protein is CASSYGQAGWSLHF. CDR3 sequence (DNA): TGTGCCAGCAGTTACGGCCAGGCCGGTTGGTCCCTCCACTTT.

The chain couples TRBV5-6 to TRBJ2-7; perhaps TRBD1 as D (6 bases). Trimming pared 0 bases from V and 5 bases from J, leaving 12 bases between. CDR1 is SGHDT and CDR2 is YYEEEE in the germline V gene. The CDR3 length is 14 residues. The CDR3, as DNA: TGTGCCAGCAGCTTGGAACAGGGTACCAACGAGCAGTACTTC. Protein sequence: CASSLEQGTNEQYF.

The rearrangement links TRBV2 to TRBJ2-4, with a tentative D call TRBD2 (5 bases). The length of the CDR3 is 14 residues. Germline V gene data show CDR1 as SNHLY and CDR2 as FYNNEI. With 5 bases removed from V and 8 bases from J, the gap between germline ends came to 16 bases. Here the CDR3 DNA reads TGTGCCAGCAGTTCGGCGGGCTCTCCTGACATTCAGTACTTC. Translation gives CASSSAGSPDIQYF. Together with reference TRBV2 and TRBJ2-4, the CDR3 gives the full variable domain: EPEVTQTPSHQVTQMGQEVILRCVPISNHLYFYWYRQILGQKVEFLVSFYNNEISEKSEIFDDQFSVERPDGSNFTLKIRSTKLEDSAMYFCASSSAGSPDIQYFGAGTRLSVL.

The V and J genes are TRBV28 and TRBJ1-4, with TRBD1 matching over 12 bases. The CDR3 runs 20 residues. Germline values: CDR1 MDHEN, CDR2 SYDVKM. Unmatched junction bases numbered 15, after V lost 3 bases and J lost 4 bases. The CDR3, as DNA: TGTGCCAGCAGTTTTAGTGGGACAGGGGGCCTCCTTTATATTAATGAAAAACTGTTTTTT. Translated: CASSFSGTGGLLYINEKLFF.